These 9 T cell receptor beta chains originate from one sample sequenced in a study of lymphopenia after photon versus proton radiotherapy. Some clones are missing from TCRdb's copy, which holds only in-frame ones; the method was immunoSEQ multiplex PCR. Of about 62,000 clones in the sample, 87% were seen once. Sequences were derived from peripheral blood, sampled from a patient treated with proton-based radiotherapy. The origin of the receptors is a man older than 75 with esophageal cancer.

This clone was seen a few times. The CDR3 DNA is TGTGCCAGCAAAGCTTTTCCAGCGGGAGAAGGTCAGCAGTTCTTC. Its translation: CASKAFPAGEGQQFF. The V call is TRBV6-6, the J call TRBJ2-1, with TRBD2 matching 8 bases. Germline V gene data show CDR1 as MNHNY and CDR2 as SVGAGI (reference sequence). There are 15 residues in the CDR3. With V trimmed by 7 bases and J by 11 bases, 16 bases remained unmatched.

The V gene is TRBV15, the J gene TRBJ1-6; TRBD1 agrees at 7 bases. Trimming at V came to 5 bases and at J to 9 bases, leaving 10 bases not matched to a gene. The CDR3 totals 15 residues. Germline CDR1 reads LNHNV; CDR2 reads YYDKDF (reference sequence). The CDR3 sequence is CATSGGRGVGSPLHF. CDR3 sequence (DNA): TGTGCCACCAGCGGTGGCAGGGGGGTAGGTTCACCCCTCCACTTT. Using reference TRBV15 and TRBJ1-6 for the parts outside the CDR3, the full variable domain is DAMVIQNPRYQVTQFGKPVTLSCSQTLNHNVMYWYQQKSSQAPKLLFHYYDKDFNNEADTPDNFQSRRPNTSFCFLDIRSPGLGDTAMYLCATSGGRGVGSPLHFGNGTRLTVT.

The rearrangement uses TRBV9 and TRBJ1-2, with 7 bases aligning to TRBD1. Germline V lookup: CDR1 SGDLS, CDR2 YYNGEE. The CDR3 loop spans 15 amino acids. V dropped 0 bases and J dropped 4; count of bases not matched to a gene: 6. CDR3 protein: CASSVGGGFGYGYTF. The CDR3 coding sequence is TGTGCCAGCAGCGTAGGAGGGGGCTTCGGCTATGGCTACACCTTC.

The rearrangement joins TRBV7-9 to TRBJ2-5, with a possible D match to TRBD1 (6 bases). The germline CDR1 and CDR2 sequences are SEHNR and FQNEAQ (reference sequence). The germline V and J ends were trimmed by 1 base and 4 bases, with 10 bases remaining between them. CDR3 length: 14 residues. This CDR3 is CASSLGTARETQYF. The CDR3 DNA sequence: TGTGCCAGCAGCTTAGGGACAGCACGAGAGACCCAGTACTTC.

V usage is TRBV11-1 and J usage is TRBJ2-3; 11 bases map to TRBD2. V gave up 2 bases and J gave up 4 bases; unmatched junction bases: 8. This CDR3 is 17 amino acids long. CDR1 and CDR2 (germline): SGHAT, FQDESV (reference sequence). The CDR3 DNA reads as TGTGCCAGCAGCTTATTAGCGGGGGGGCCTCGGCCAGATACGCAGTATTTT. Translated, it gives CASSLLAGGPRPDTQYF.

The V call is TRBV6-1, the J call TRBJ2-7; 12 bases agree with TRBD2. Germline V gene sequence: CDR1 MNHNS, CDR2 SASEGT. The V and J ends lost 2 bases and 4 bases, in that order; junction bases with no gene match: 6. The CDR3 totals 16 residues. CDR3 sequence: CASSEPGLAGSYEQYF. Here the CDR3 DNA reads TGTGCCAGCAGTGAACCCGGACTAGCGGGATCGTACGAGCAGTACTTC.

The chain couples TRBV27 to TRBJ1-6; 7 bases agree with TRBD1. This CDR3 contains 13 residues. The ends lost 4 bases at V and 10 bases at J; junction bases unmatched: 4. The germline V gene has CDR1 MNHEY and CDR2 SMNVEV (reference sequence). The CDR3 sequence is CASSWDRESPLHF. The CDR3 nucleotides read TGTGCCAGCAGTTGGGACAGAGAATCACCCCTCCACTTT.

The chain carries TRBV7-9 and TRBJ2-3; 7 nucleotides align to TRBD1. With V trimmed by 7 bases and J by 0 bases, 4 bases remained unmatched. Germline V CDR1 and CDR2: SEHNR, FQNEAQ (reference sequence). The CDR3 consists of 14 residues. The CDR3, as DNA: TGTGCCAGCAAGGACAGGTCTAGCACAGATACGCAGTATTTT. Its translation: CASKDRSSTDTQYF.

As to this clone: This same CDR3 is encoded by further DNA sequences in the sample. The genes are TRBV11-3 and TRBJ2-1; 9 bases map to TRBD1. From germline, CDR1 is SGHNT and CDR2 YENEEA. The V gene end was trimmed by 3 bases and the J gene end by 2 bases; junction bases not matched to a gene: 2. The CDR3 sequence is 15 residues long. In DNA form, the CDR3 reads TGTGCCAGCAGCTTGGGACAGGGAACCTACAATGAGCAGTTCTTC. Its protein is CASSLGQGTYNEQFF.